This T cell receptor beta chain was sequenced during a study of early T cells in non-severe SARS-CoV-2 infection. Overall study context: Whole-blood bulk RNA, unsorted, was sequenced, and chains were unpaired. Study findings and constraints: VDJdb-based annotation leaned toward anti-spike CD8 responses and missed private and CD4 specificities.

Individual cDNA molecules were tagged with unique molecular identifiers. TCRdb reprocessed the 5' RACE reads with MiXCR, giving one entry per CDR3 protein. Here the sample spans about 20,000 distinct CDR3 sequences, 4.7% being singletons. In its sample, this clonotype was seen a few times. The target antigen is unknown. Sequenced: whole blood. The clonotype comes from an adult who was a healthcare worker with PCR-confirmed SARS-CoV-2 infection or an uninfected control (not recorded which).

The CDR3 nucleotides are TGTGCCAGCAGCCAAGAGTACAGGGGGGGCCTGCACGAGCAGTACTTC. Residues: CASSQEYRGGLHEQYF. V usage is TRBV3-1 and J usage is TRBJ2-7; TRBD1 might be the D (8 bases). Germline CDR1 reads LGHDT; CDR2 reads YNNKEL (reference sequence). Trimming shortened V by 0 bases and J by 5 bases, and 17 bases separated the two germline ends. The CDR3 length is 16 residues.